These 14 T cell receptor beta chains originate from one sample sequenced in a study of early T cells in non-severe SARS-CoV-2 infection. One entry per CDR3 protein results from TCRdb running MiXCR on the 5' RACE reads. The table shows fewer than 70,000 distinct CDR3 sequences, with roughly an eighth occurring only once. The sequenced material came from whole blood. The receptor source for this set is an adult who was a healthcare worker with PCR-confirmed SARS-CoV-2 infection or an uninfected control (not recorded which).

This clonotype was seen ten or more times. V is TRBV12-3 or TRBV12-4 and J is TRBJ1-5; possibly TRBD1 for D (6 bases). The CDR3 covers 16 residues. V was shortened by 6 bases and J by 2 bases, with 17 bases between the two germline ends. CDR3: CASSRGQIDGNQPQHF. The DNA for the CDR3 is TGTGCCAGCAGCAGGGGACAAATTGATGGCAATCAGCCCCAGCATTTT.

This clonotype was found a few times. This chain uses TRBV6-5 with TRBJ2-2, with 10 bases matching TRBD2. The length of the CDR3 is 16 residues. The V gene's germline CDR1 is MNHEY and CDR2 SVGAGI. Trimming at V came to 0 bases and at J to 3 bases, leaving 1 base not matched to a gene. The CDR3 here is CASSYSGLAYTGELFF. The CDR3 bases are TGTGCCAGCAGTTACTCGGGACTAGCGTACACCGGGGAGCTGTTTTTT.

This clonotype was detected ten times or more. The CDR3: CASSQVVNEQFF. The CDR3 region has the DNA TGTGCCAGCAGCCAAGTTGTCAATGAGCAGTTCTTC. The chain joins TRBV14 to TRBJ2-1; D unclear. The V gene lost 1 base and the J gene lost 6 bases, with 4 bases spanning the gap. Germline values: CDR1 SGHDN, CDR2 FVKESK. This CDR3 contains 12 residues.

The CDR3 here is CSAREPSGRFMGNEQFF. The CDR3 DNA follows: TGCAGTGCTAGAGAGCCTAGCGGGAGGTTCATGGGAAATGAGCAGTTCTTC. The chain employs TRBV20-1 and TRBJ2-1, with 11 bases identical to TRBD2. The length of the CDR3 is 17 residues. The V gene's germline CDR1 is DFQATT and CDR2 SNEGSKA (reference sequence). V lost 0 bases, J lost 7 bases, and 11 bases stayed unmatched.

There are many counts of this clonotype. The rearrangement links TRBV19 to TRBJ1-5; D uncertain. CDR1 is LNHDA, CDR2 SQIVND, per germline (reference sequence). There are 13 residues in the CDR3. The ends were cut back, 2 bases at V and 3 bases at J, with 5 bases in the middle. Here the CDR3 DNA reads TGTGCCAGTAGTATAAGTAACAATCAGCCCCAGCATTTT. Its translation is CASSISNNQPQHF.

This clonotype was recorded many times. The chain recombines TRBV5-1 with TRBJ2-1, with a weak D call TRBD2 (5 bases). Germline V lookup: CDR1 SGHRS, CDR2 YFSETQ. V gave up 3 bases and J gave up 0 bases, with 10 bases separating them. This CDR3 spans 15 amino acids. CDR3 amino acids: CASSWTPSSYNEQFF. The CDR3 DNA reads as TGCGCCAGCAGCTGGACTCCCAGCTCCTACAATGAGCAGTTCTTC.

This clonotype was found a few times. This chain joins TRBV12-3 or TRBV12-4 and TRBJ2-6, with D uncertain. V gave up 11 bases and J gave up 0 bases, with 20 bases separating them. This CDR3 contains 17 residues. In nucleotides, the CDR3 is TGTGCCTCCGCCCCGGGCAGATTTCTCTCTGGGGCCAACGTCCTGACTTTC. This codes for CASAPGRFLSGANVLTF.

V gene TRBV7-3 combines with J gene TRBJ1-1, with D possibly being TRBD1 (5 bases). This CDR3 has 14 residues. With 1 base removed from V and 8 bases from J, the gap between germline ends came to 14 bases. Germline assignment: CDR1 SGHTA and CDR2 FQGTGA. The CDR3: CASSLNGGISEAFF. As DNA, the CDR3 is TGTGCCAGCAGCTTAAATGGGGGGATTTCCGAAGCTTTCTTT.

CDR3 in amino acids: CSAMVLQQGAQPQHF. The DNA for the CDR3 is TGCAGTGCTATGGTGCTCCAACAGGGGGCTCAGCCCCAGCATTTT. The gene calls are TRBV20-1 and TRBJ1-5, with 9 bases aligning to TRBD1. CDR3 length: 15 amino acids. With 4 bases clipped from V and 6 bases from J, the junction kept 10 bases outside the gene matches. CDR1 and CDR2 (germline): DFQATT, SNEGSKA (reference sequence).

About this clonotype: A much larger clone is a single base away; this may be a read error. The rearrangement joins TRBV5-1 to TRBJ1-1, with no clear D. Germline V lookup: CDR1 SGHRS, CDR2 YFSETQ. The CDR3 sequence is 13 residues long. V lost 0 bases, J lost 8 bases, and 11 bases lay in between. CDR3 residues: CASSLEAGLEAFF. In nucleotides, the CDR3 is TGCGCCAGCAGCTTGGAGGCGGGATTGGAAGCTTTCTTT.

At least ten counts were recorded for this clonotype. This rearrangement joins TRBV6-5 to TRBJ2-5; weak D call: TRBD2 (7 bases). Germline CDR1 and CDR2: MNHEY and SVGAGI. This CDR3 is 13 amino acids long. Trimming took off 6 bases at V and 6 bases at J, with 14 bases between the two ends. The CDR3 protein is CASRGGGAKTQYF. The CDR3 DNA is TGTGCCAGCAGAGGGGGAGGGGCGAAGACCCAGTACTTC.

At least ten counts were recorded for this clonotype. The J gene is TRBJ1-1, the V gene TRBV7-8; D uncertain. Germline V gene lookup returns CDR1 SGHVS and CDR2 FQNEAQ. V dropped 5 bases and J dropped 1 base, with 8 bases sitting between them. The CDR3 length is 13 residues. The CDR3 here is CASSLQANTEAFF. CDR3 nucleotide sequence: TGTGCCAGCAGCCTTCAGGCGAACACTGAAGCTTTCTTT.

At least ten counts were recorded for this clonotype. The chain recombines TRBV29-1 with TRBJ2-6; no clear D gene. The V gene's germline CDR1 is SQVTM and CDR2 ANQGSEA. V lost 1 base, J lost 1 base, and 5 bases lay in between. The CDR3 runs 14 residues. The CDR3 is CSVEAESGANVLTF. For the CDR3, the DNA is TGCAGCGTTGAAGCGGAGTCTGGGGCCAACGTCCTGACTTTC. The entire variable domain, with the rest obtained from reference TRBV29-1 and TRBJ2-6, is as follows: SAVISQKPSRDICQRGTSLTIQCQVDSQVTMMFWYRQQPGQSLTLIATANQGSEATYESGFVIDKFPISRPNLTFSTLTVSNMSPEDSSIYLCSVEAESGANVLTFGAGSRLTVL.

The CDR3 DNA is TGCAGTGCTAGGGTATTAGCGAGCTCCTACAATGAGCAGTTCTTC. Protein: CSARVLASSYNEQFF. This chain uses TRBV20-1 with TRBJ2-1, with D perhaps TRBD2 (5 bases). The CDR3 runs to 15 residues. The germline V gene encodes CDR1 DFQATT and CDR2 SNEGSKA (reference sequence). The V gene lost 3 bases and the J gene lost 0 bases, with 12 bases spanning the gap.